One and the same sample provided the 18 T cell receptor beta chains below, sequenced in a study of tissue T cells after allogeneic stem cell transplantation. Sequencing used immunoSEQ multiplex PCR; TCRdb keeps in-frame clones, though not all of them. Of roughly 2,000 clones listed, around 55% are singletons. Described time point: mouse harvest day 7 after allogeneic transplant. The graft held 10^6 splenic CD5+ T cells and 10^7 T-cell-depleted bone marrow cells. The sequenced sample consisted of spleen. The source is a female BALB/c mouse given C57BL/6 T cells with graft-versus-host disease after an allogeneic hematopoietic cell transplant.

This clone qualifies as large. Germline and genes here are mouse. Read data end 1 residue before the CDR3 end; the end is taken from the germline J gene. The chain couples TRBV29 to TRBJ2-2; D might be TRBD1 or TRBD2, each matching 5 bases. The V end lost 1 base, the J end lost 6 bases, and 6 bases lay between the germline ends. The CDR3 sequence is 13 residues long. The germline V gene has CDR1 MSHET and CDR2 SYDVDS. CDR3 loop: CASSLWGSGQLYF. The part of the CDR3 DNA that was read is TGTGCTAGCAGTTTATGGGGGTCCGGGCAGCTCTAC. Full variable domain (rest looked up from reference TRBV29 and TRBJ2-2): DMKVTQMPRYLIKRMGENVLLECGQDMSHETMYWYRQDPGLGLQLIYISYDVDSNSEGDIPKGYRVSRKKREHFSLILDSAKTNQTSVYFCASSLWGSGQLYFGEGSKLTVL.

Comments on this clone: Gene names refer to mouse genes. With the read ending 1 residue before the CDR3 end, the germline J gene is used to fill in that end. V gene TRBV26 combines with J gene TRBJ2-7, with 11 bases matching TRBD2. The CDR3 extends over 14 amino acids. With V trimmed by 4 bases and J by 4 bases, 3 bases remained unmatched. Germline lookup yields CDR1 KGHPV and CDR2 FQNQEV (reference sequence). CDR3 sequence: CASSPGTGGYEQYF. Incomplete CDR3 DNA: TGTGCCAGCAGTCCCGGGACTGGGGGATATGAACAGTAC.

As concerns this clone: Gene names are the mouse ones. The read is 1 residue too short to cover the CDR3 end, so that end is filled in from the germline J gene. The chain joins TRBV12-1 to TRBJ1-1, with 10 positions matching TRBD1. Germline V gives CDR1 SGHSN, CDR2 HYEKVE. J lost 10 bases, V lost 4 bases, and 5 bases had no gene match. CDR3 size: 12 residues. The DNA read from the CDR3 is TGTGCCAGCTCCCGACAGGGGGCGGGAGTCTTC. It codes for CASSRQGAGVF. The full-length CDR3 reads as CASSRQGAGVFF.

A word on this clone: The gene names given are mouse names. The CDR3 end falls 1 residue outside the read, so it is completed with the germline J gene. Different DNA sequences within this sample yield the same CDR3. The chain combines TRBV31 with TRBJ2-7, with TRBD2 matching over 10 bases. Germline CDR1 and CDR2: GKSSPN and SITVG. This CDR3 region has 14 residues. Losses at the gene ends were 0 bases for V and 4 bases for J; bases not matched to a gene: 3. The CDR3 sequence: CAWSLGTGDYEQYF. The covered CDR3 bases are TGTGCCTGGAGTCTGGGGACTGGGGATTATGAACAGTAC.

With respect to this clone: Genes and germline come from the mouse. The sequenced fragment ends 1 residue before the CDR3 boundary, so the rest is inferred from the germline J gene. The chain joins TRBV26 to TRBJ2-3; 8 nucleotides align to TRBD1. This CDR3 spans 15 amino acids. The germline V gene has CDR1 KGHPV and CDR2 FQNQEV (reference sequence). V lost 3 bases and J lost 1; bases outside the gene matches: 3. CDR3 amino acids: CASSLQGAGAETLYF. The covered CDR3 bases are TGTGCCAGCAGTCTCCAGGGGGCAGGTGCAGAAACGCTGTAT.

This clone showed up just a few times. Gene names follow the mouse nomenclature. The CDR3 is cut off 1 residue early in the read; its end comes from the germline J gene. V gene TRBV16 combines with J gene TRBJ2-5; TRBD1 agrees at 9 bases. With V trimmed by 6 bases and J by 4 bases, 2 bases remained unmatched. Germline CDR1 is SGHSA and CDR2 is FRNQAP. This CDR3 spans 13 amino acids. The DNA read from the CDR3 is TGTGCAAGCAGTCGGGACAGGGAAGACACCCAGTAC. It specifies CASSRDREDTQY. The full CDR3 protein reads CASSRDREDTQYF. Full variable domain (rest looked up from reference TRBV16 and TRBJ2-5): NAGVIQTPRHKVTGKGQEATLWCEPISGHSAVFWYRQTIVQGLEFLTYFRNQAPIDDSGMPKERFSAQMPNQSHSTLKIQSTQPQDSAVYLCASSRDREDTQYFGPGTRLLVL.

Note on this clone: The listed genes are named as in mouse. The CDR3 end is not reached by the read, which stops 1 residue before it; the germline J gene fills it in. The rearrangement links TRBV31 to TRBJ1-2; TRBD1 is a possible D gene (6 bases). Germline V gene data show CDR1 as GKSSPN and CDR2 as SITVG. The V gene lost 0 bases and the J gene lost 2 bases, with 10 bases spanning the gap. The CDR3 runs to 14 residues. CDR3 DNA (partial): TGTGCCTGGAGTCTAGCAGGGGCCAACTCCGACTACACC. It is translated as CAWSLAGANSDYT. The entire CDR3 is CAWSLAGANSDYTF.

In the case of this clone: The germline and genes are mouse ones. The read terminates 1 residue ahead of where the CDR3 ends, so the germline J gene completes it. This chain links TRBV5 with TRBJ2-5, with D maybe TRBD2 (5 bases). The CDR3 length is 15 residues. CDR1 LGHNA and CDR2 YNLKQL come from the germline V gene (reference sequence). V was shortened by 1 base and J by 4 bases, with 12 bases between the two germline ends. The CDR3 region is CASSQVGSQEDTQYF. CDR3 DNA (partial): TGTGCCAGCAGCCAAGTGGGGTCCCAGGAAGACACCCAGTAC.

About this clone: The gene symbols are mouse symbols. Read data end 1 residue before the CDR3 end; the end is taken from the germline J gene. This chain connects TRBV24 to TRBJ1-2; tentatively, D is TRBD1 (5 bases). From germline, CDR1 is KGHTA and CDR2 FRNEEI. V shed 1 base and J shed 0 bases, with 6 bases lying between them. The CDR3 sequence is 14 residues long. The sequenced CDR3 bases are TGTGCCAGCAGTCTGTTAGGGGCAAACTCCGACTACACC. This translates into CASSLLGANSDYT. The full CDR3 protein reads CASSLLGANSDYTF.

As concerns this clone: Mouse germline and gene names are used. The sequenced CDR3 bases are TGTGCCAGCAGCCGTGGACAGATTTTTTCTGGAAATACGCTCTAT. It yields the protein CASSRGQIFSGNTLY. The entire CDR3 reads CASSRGQIFSGNTLYF. V is TRBV24 and J is TRBJ1-3; a possible D gene is TRBD1 (6 bases). The read is 1 residue too short to cover the CDR3 end, so that end is filled in from the germline J gene. V was trimmed by 6 bases and J by 0 bases, leaving 15 bases between them. This CDR3 comprises 16 residues. The V gene's germline CDR1 is KGHTA and CDR2 FRNEEI.

As for this clone: The gene names given are mouse names. The read ends 1 residue before the CDR3 terminus; that terminus is restored from the germline J gene. The chain combines TRBV12-2 with TRBJ2-7, with 8 bases matching TRBD2. The CDR3 length is 14 residues. CDR1 is SGHLS, CDR2 HYDKME, per germline. With V trimmed by 3 bases and J by 7 bases, 10 bases remained unmatched. CDR3 amino acids: CASSVPWGGREQYF. Partial CDR3 DNA: TGTGCCAGCTCTGTCCCGTGGGGGGGGCGAGAACAGTAC. The full variable domain, its missing parts supplied by reference TRBV12-2 and TRBJ2-7, is NSGVVQSPRYIIKGKGERSILKCIPISGHLSVAWYQQTQGQELKFFIQHYDKMERDKGNLPSRFSVQQFDDYHSEMNMSALELEDSAVYFCASSVPWGGREQYFGPGTRLTVL.

This clone occurred a few times. Mouse names are used for the genes. Read data end 1 residue before the CDR3 end; the end is taken from the germline J gene. The chain joins TRBV20 to TRBJ2-1; TRBD2 aligns across 8 bases. V lost 3 bases and J lost 4; bases outside the gene matches: 2. CDR3 length equals 13 residues. Germline values: CDR1 GFQATS, CDR2 STVNSAI. The CDR3 bases that were read are TGTGGTGCTAGAGACTGGGGTTATGCTGAGCAGTTC. This encodes CGARDWGYAEQF. The CDR3 in its entirety is CGARDWGYAEQFF.

Turning to this clone: Any gene name here is a mouse gene name. The CDR3 goes on 1 residue after the read ends, and that part is filled in from the germline J gene. This chain joins TRBV13-3 and TRBJ1-1; 7 nucleotides line up with TRBD1. V shed 4 bases and J 1 base; nucleotides not matched to a gene: 1. From germline, CDR1 is NNHDY and CDR2 SYVADS. This CDR3 is built from 13 residues. CDR3: CASSWDRNTEVFF. The CDR3 DNA, read in part, is TGTGCCAGCAGTTGGGACAGAAACACAGAAGTCTTC.

With regard to this clone: Germline and genes here are mouse. The read falls 1 residue short of the CDR3 end, and the missing part is taken from the germline J gene. The chain links TRBV26 to TRBJ1-1; D call uncertain. Trimming took 2 bases from V and 0 from J, leaving 7 bases between them. The CDR3 length is 14 residues. Germline V gives CDR1 KGHPV, CDR2 FQNQEV (reference sequence). The sequenced part of the CDR3 DNA is TGTGCCAGCAGTCTGGGGTATGCAAACACAGAAGTCTTC. Translated: CASSLGYANTEVF. The entire CDR3 is CASSLGYANTEVFF.

In regard to this clone: The listed genes are named as in mouse. The DNA ends 1 residue before the CDR3 does, and the rest of the CDR3 is filled in from the germline J gene. The V and J genes are TRBV4 and TRBJ2-1, with 7 bases that match TRBD2. CDR1 is LGHDT and CDR2 is YNNKQL in the germline V gene (reference sequence). This CDR3 is 15 amino acids long. V was pared by 3 bases and J by 3 bases, with 5 bases of the junction left unmatched. The CDR3 DNA, read in part, is TGTGCCAGCAGCTATGATCGGGGGGGCTATGCTGAGCAGTTC. It yields the protein CASSYDRGGYAEQF. The whole CDR3 reads CASSYDRGGYAEQFF.

Worth noting for this clone: Gene names and germline refer to mouse. The read ends 1 residue early relative to the CDR3; the germline J gene fills the gap. The rearrangement links TRBV12-2 to TRBJ2-7; 9 nucleotides align to TRBD2. The CDR3 extends over 15 amino acids. V lost 1 base and J lost 0; bases outside the gene matches: 3. Germline loops: CDR1 SGHLS, CDR2 HYDKME. The sequenced CDR3 bases are TGTGCCAGCTCTCTTGACTGGGGGCTCTCCTATGAACAGTAC. Protein: CASSLDWGLSYEQY. The full CDR3 reads CASSLDWGLSYEQYF.

About this clone itself: Each gene name is a mouse one. The read comes to an end 1 residue before the CDR3 does, leaving the germline J gene to fill in the end. The same CDR3 arises from other DNA sequences in this sample as well. J is TRBJ1-6 and V is TRBV13-2; 7 bases align to TRBD1. TRBJ1-6 is identified as an open reading frame with a role that is uncertain. Trimming at V came to 8 bases and at J to 3 bases, leaving 8 bases not matched to a gene. Germline V gene sequence: CDR1 NNHNN, CDR2 SYGAGS (reference sequence). The CDR3 totals 15 residues. Partial CDR3 DNA: TGTGCCAGTGGTACCCGGGACAGCTATAATTCGCCCCTCTAC. The encoded protein is CASGTRDSYNSPLY. The CDR3 as a whole reads CASGTRDSYNSPLYF.

With respect to this clone: Mouse germline and gene names are used. The read finishes 1 residue shy of the CDR3 end, and the germline J gene is used to complete it. The rearrangement links TRBV4 to TRBJ2-7, with 9 nucleotides matching TRBD2. The ends lost 4 bases at V and 4 bases at J; junction bases unmatched: 5. The CDR3 contains 14 residues. The germline V gene has CDR1 LGHDT and CDR2 YNNKQL (reference sequence). CDR3 DNA (partial): TGTGCCAGCAGCTTTGGGGGGGCGGGGTATGAACAGTAC. Its protein is CASSFGGAGYEQY. The full-length CDR3 reads as CASSFGGAGYEQYF.